The source of this TCR beta chain is a study of cytomegalovirus exposure and HLA in healthy donors. Study-level findings and limits: A few chains linked to CMV were shown in vitro to be specific for CMV antigens. Reported performance of the classifier showed diagnosis of cytomegalovirus status with high specificity and sensitivity. The authors later found HLA-associated TCR beta chains more clonally expanded than equally common others. A link between a missense DCLRE1C variant and TCR beta V- and J-gene trimming emerged from a later analysis.

This clone occurred a few times. The antigen is undetermined. CDR3 length: 14 amino acids. In germline, CDR1 is MNHEY, CDR2 SMNVEV (reference sequence). V was pared by 6 bases and J by 1 base, with 12 bases between. The PCR contained 60 Vbeta and 13 Jbeta primers. The repertoire was sequenced with immunoSEQ multiplex PCR; TCRdb's copy has only in-frame clones and lacks some. The table lists 120,000 or so clones, roughly 15% of them singletons. Material: PBMCs. This receptor was obtained from a female donor in good health and CMV-seropositive. J is TRBJ1-1 and V is TRBV27, with D unclear. The CDR3 DNA sequence: TGTGCCAGCAGGTCGCCGGGGTGGAACACTGAAGCTTTCTTT. It yields the protein CASRSPGWNTEAFF.